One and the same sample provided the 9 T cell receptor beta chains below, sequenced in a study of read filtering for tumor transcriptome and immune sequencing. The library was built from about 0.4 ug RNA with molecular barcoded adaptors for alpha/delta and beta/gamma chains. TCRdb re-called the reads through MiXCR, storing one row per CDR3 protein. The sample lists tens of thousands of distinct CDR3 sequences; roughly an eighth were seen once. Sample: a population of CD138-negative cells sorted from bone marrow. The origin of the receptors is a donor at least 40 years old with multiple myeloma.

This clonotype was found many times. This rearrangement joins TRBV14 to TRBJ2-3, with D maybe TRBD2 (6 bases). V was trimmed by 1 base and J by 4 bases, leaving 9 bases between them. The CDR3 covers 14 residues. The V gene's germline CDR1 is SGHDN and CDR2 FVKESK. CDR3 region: CASSQVRGSDTQYF. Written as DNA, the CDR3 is TGTGCCAGCAGCCAAGTCCGGGGGTCAGATACGCAGTATTTT. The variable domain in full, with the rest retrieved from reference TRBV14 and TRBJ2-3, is EAGVTQFPSHSVIEKGQTVTLRCDPISGHDNLYWYRRVMGKEIKFLLHFVKESKQDESGMPNNRFLAERTGGTYSTLKVQPAELEDSGVYFCASSQVRGSDTQYFGPGTRLTVL.

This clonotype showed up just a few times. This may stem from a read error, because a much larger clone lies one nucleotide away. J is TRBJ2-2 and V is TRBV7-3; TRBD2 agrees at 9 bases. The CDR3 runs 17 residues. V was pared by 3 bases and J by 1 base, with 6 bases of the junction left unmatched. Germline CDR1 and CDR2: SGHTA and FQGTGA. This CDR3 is CASSFQTSGENTGELFF. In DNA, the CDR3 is TGTGCCAGCAGCTTTCAGACTAGCGGTGAGAACACCGGGGAGCTGTTTTTT. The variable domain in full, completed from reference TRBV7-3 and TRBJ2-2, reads GAGVSQTPSNKVTEKGKYVELRCDPISGHTALYWYRQSLGQGPEFLIYFQGTGAADDSGLPNDRFFAVRPEGSVSTLKIQRTERGDSAVYLCASSFQTSGENTGELFFGEGSRLTVL.

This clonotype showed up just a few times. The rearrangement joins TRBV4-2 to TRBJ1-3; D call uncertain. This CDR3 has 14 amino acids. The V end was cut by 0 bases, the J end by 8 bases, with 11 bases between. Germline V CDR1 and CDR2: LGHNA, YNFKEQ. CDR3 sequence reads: CASSQDYREYTIYF. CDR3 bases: TGTGCCAGCAGCCAAGATTACCGGGAATACACCATATATTTT.

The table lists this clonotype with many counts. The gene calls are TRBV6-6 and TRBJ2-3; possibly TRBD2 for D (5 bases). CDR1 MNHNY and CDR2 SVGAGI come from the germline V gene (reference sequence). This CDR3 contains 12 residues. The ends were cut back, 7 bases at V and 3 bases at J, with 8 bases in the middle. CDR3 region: CASKRATDTQYF. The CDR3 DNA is TGTGCCAGCAAGAGGGCTACAGATACGCAGTATTTT.

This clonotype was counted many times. The CDR3, as DNA: TGCAGTGCTAGAGAGAACCGGGATACGCAGTATTTT. Protein product: CSARENRDTQYF. The J gene is TRBJ2-3, the V gene TRBV20-1; D unresolved. V lost 0 bases and J 6 bases, leaving 7 bases between the germline ends. Germline V gene data show CDR1 as DFQATT and CDR2 as SNEGSKA (reference sequence). This CDR3 has 12 residues.

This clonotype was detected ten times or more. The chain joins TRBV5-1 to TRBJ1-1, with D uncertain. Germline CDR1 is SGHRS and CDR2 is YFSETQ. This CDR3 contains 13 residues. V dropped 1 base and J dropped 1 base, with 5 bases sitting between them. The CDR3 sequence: CASSLTGNTEAFF. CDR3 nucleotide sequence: TGCGCCAGCAGCTTGACGGGGAACACTGAAGCTTTCTTT.

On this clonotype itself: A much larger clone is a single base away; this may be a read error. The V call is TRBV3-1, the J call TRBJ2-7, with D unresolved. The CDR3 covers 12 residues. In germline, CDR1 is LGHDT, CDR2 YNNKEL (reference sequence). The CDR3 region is CAGSQTPYEQYF. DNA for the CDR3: TGTGCCGGCAGCCAGACCCCCTACGAGCAGTACTTC.

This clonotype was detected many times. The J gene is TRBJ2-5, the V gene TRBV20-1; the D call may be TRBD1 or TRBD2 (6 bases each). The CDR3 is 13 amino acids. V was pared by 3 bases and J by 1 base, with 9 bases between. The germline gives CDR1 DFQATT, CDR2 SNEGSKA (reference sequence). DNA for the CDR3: TGCAGTGCTAGTTGGGGGGCCCAAGAGACCCAGTACTTC. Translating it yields CSASWGAQETQYF.

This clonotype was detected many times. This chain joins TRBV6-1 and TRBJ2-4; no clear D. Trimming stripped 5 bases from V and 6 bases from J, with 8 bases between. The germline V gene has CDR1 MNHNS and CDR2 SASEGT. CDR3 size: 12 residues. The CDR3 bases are TGTGCCAGCAGTTCTGGGGTAAACATTCAGTACTTC. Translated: CASSSGVNIQYF.